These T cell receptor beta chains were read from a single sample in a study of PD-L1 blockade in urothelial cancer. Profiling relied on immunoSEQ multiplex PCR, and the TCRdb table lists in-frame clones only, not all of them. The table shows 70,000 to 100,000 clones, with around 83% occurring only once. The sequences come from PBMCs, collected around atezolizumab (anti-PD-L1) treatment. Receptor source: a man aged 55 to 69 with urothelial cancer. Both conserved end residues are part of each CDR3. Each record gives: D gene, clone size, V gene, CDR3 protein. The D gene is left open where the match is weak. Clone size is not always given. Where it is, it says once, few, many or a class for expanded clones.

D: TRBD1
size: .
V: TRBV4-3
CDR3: CASSQVQGDRGGYGYTF

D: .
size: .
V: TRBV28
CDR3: CASSRQVAYEQYF

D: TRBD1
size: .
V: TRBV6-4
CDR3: CASSEDREPLPQHF

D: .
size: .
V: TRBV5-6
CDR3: CASSRRLASTDTQYF

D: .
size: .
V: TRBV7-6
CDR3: CASSLSRLYNEQFF

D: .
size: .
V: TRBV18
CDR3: CASSPPGAPYTF

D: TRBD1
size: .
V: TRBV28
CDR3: CASRAGQEVGYTF

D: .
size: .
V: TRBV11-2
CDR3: CASSLDRGRTDTQYF

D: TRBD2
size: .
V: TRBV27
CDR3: CASSLWGLARYNEQFF

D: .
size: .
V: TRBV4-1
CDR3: CASSQAINSETQYF

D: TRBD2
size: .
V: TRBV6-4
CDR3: CASSDQAGLNEQFF

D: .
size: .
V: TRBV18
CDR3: CASSPGRDNEQFF

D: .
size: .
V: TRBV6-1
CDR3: CASSAVYGYTF

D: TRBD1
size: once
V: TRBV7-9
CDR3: CASRQGALEDTQYF

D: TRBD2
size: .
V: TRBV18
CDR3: CASSPPILAGGYLNEQFF

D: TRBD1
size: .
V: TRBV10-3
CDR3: CAISDPGQLTGELFF

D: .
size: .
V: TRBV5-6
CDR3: CASSPEGLGGNTEAFF

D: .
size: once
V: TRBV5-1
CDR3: CASSLGGNGNTEAFF